A single sample gave rise to the 4 T cell receptor beta chains below, sequenced in a study of CD8 T cells in ankylosing spondylitis. Via MiXCR, TCRdb re-called the 5' RACE reads, giving one row per CDR3 protein. The sample lists nearly 350,000 distinct CDR3 sequences; roughly 14% were seen once. Input material: blood, either unsorted or a sorted T cell fraction (not recorded which). Every receptor here comes from a male donor with ankylosing spondylitis or in good health (not recorded which).

This clonotype was seen more than once but under ten times. The chain links TRBV5-1 to TRBJ2-7; D ambiguous. The CDR3 sequence is 16 residues long. The V gene lost 4 bases and the J gene lost 2 bases, with 19 bases spanning the gap. Germline CDR1 SGHRS, CDR2 YFSETQ. The CDR3 nucleotides are TGCGCCAGCAGCCGGGCGGCGGTGGGCTACACCTACGAGCAGTACTTC. It yields the protein CASSRAAVGYTYEQYF. The whole variable domain, remainder taken from reference TRBV5-1 and TRBJ2-7, is KAGVTQTPRYLIKTRGQQVTLSCSPISGHRSVSWYQQTPGQGLQFLFEYFSETQRNKGNFPGRFSGRQFSNSRSEMNVSTLELGDSALYLCASSRAAVGYTYEQYFGPGTRLTVT.

This clonotype showed up just a few times. This chain uses TRBV12-3 or TRBV12-4 with TRBJ2-7; TRBD1 matches at 7 bases. Trimming cost V 6 bases and J 1 base; bases outside gene matches: 6. The CDR3 sequence is 14 residues long. CDR3 amino acids: CASRPTGLSYEQYF. The CDR3 DNA reads as TGTGCCAGCAGACCGACAGGGTTGTCCTACGAGCAGTACTTC.

This chain uses TRBV6-1 with TRBJ2-2; no clear D. V dropped 4 bases and J dropped 7 bases, with 10 bases sitting between them. The V gene's germline CDR1 is MNHNS and CDR2 SASEGT. The CDR3 length is 13 residues. The CDR3: CASSVGSGGELFF. In DNA form, the CDR3 reads TGTGCCAGCAGTGTAGGTAGTGGCGGGGAGCTGTTTTTT.

In its sample, this clonotype was seen a few times. The chain couples TRBV29-1 to TRBJ2-7; D assignment may be TRBD1 or TRBD2 (6 bases each). V was shortened by 8 bases and J by 5 bases, with 28 bases between the two germline ends. CDR3 length: 16 residues. Germline V CDR1 and CDR2: SQVTM, ANQGSEA. The CDR3 nucleotides read TGCAGCCACCATTCAGATCGGGGGCTTGGGGGCGACGAGCAGTACTTC. This codes for CSHHSDRGLGGDEQYF.